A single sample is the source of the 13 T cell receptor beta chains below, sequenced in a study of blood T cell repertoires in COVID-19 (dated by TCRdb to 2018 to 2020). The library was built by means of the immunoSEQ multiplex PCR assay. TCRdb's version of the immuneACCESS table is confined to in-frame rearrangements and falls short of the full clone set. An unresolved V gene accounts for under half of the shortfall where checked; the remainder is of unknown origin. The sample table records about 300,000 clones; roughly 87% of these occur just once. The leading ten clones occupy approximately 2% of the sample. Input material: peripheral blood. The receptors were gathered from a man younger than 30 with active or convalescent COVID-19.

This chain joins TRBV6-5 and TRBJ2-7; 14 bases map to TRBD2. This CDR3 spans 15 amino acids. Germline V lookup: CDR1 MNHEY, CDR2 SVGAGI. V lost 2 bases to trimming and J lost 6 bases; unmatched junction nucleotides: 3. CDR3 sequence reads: CASSYLGTSGGEQYF. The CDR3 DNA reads TGTGCCAGCAGTTACCTAGGGACTAGCGGGGGCGAGCAGTACTTC.

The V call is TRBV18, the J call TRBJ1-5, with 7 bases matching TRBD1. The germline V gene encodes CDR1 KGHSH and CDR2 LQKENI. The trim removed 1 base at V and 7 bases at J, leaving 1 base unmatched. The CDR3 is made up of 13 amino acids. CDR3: CASSPQGAQPQHF. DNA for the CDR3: TGTGCCAGCTCACCACAGGGGGCCCAGCCCCAGCATTTT.

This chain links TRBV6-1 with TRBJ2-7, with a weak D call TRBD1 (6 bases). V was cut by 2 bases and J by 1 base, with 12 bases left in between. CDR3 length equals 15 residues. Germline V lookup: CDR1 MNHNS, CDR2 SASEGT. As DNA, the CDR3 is TGTGCCAGCAGTGAACAGGGGCTTGGTTCCTACGAGCAGTACTTC. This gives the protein CASSEQGLGSYEQYF.

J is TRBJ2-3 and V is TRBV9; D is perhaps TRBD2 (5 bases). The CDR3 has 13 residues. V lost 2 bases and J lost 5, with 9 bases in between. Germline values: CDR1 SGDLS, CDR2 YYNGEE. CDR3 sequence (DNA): TGTGCCAGCAGCGTGGGAGTTATAGATACGCAGTATTTT. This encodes CASSVGVIDTQYF.

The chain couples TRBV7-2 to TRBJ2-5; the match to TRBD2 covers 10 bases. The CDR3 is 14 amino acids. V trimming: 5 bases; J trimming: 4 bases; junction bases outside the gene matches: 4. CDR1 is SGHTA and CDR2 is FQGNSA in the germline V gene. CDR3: CASSTGLARETQYF. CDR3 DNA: TGTGCCAGCAGCACGGGACTAGCGAGAGAGACCCAGTACTTC.

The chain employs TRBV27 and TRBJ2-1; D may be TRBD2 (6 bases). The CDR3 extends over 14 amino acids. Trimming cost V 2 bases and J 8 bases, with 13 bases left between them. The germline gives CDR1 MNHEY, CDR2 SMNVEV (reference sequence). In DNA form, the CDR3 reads TGTGCCAGCAGTTTAAGGGGAGGTAGCTATGAGCAGTTCTTC. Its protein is CASSLRGGSYEQFF.

The CDR3 sequence: CASSVVPAGGPNNEQFF. DNA of the CDR3: TGTGCCAGCAGCGTAGTACCAGCGGGAGGGCCTAATAATGAGCAGTTCTTC. The genes are TRBV9 and TRBJ2-1, with 10 bases fitting TRBD2. This CDR3 spans 17 amino acids. V was clipped by 0 bases and J by 7 bases; unmatched bases: 10. Germline V gene lookup returns CDR1 SGDLS and CDR2 YYNGEE.

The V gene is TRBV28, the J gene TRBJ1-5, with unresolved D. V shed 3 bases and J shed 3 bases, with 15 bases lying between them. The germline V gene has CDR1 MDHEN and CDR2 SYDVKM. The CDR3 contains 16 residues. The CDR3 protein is CASSLGRASSNQPQHF. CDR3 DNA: TGTGCCAGCAGTTTGGGGAGGGCGTCTTCCAATCAGCCCCAGCATTTT.

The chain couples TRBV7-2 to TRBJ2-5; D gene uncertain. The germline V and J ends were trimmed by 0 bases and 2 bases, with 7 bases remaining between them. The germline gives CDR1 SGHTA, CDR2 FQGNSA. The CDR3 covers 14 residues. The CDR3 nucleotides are TGTGCCAGCAGCTTAGCTGACTTGCAAGAGACCCAGTACTTC. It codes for CASSLADLQETQYF.

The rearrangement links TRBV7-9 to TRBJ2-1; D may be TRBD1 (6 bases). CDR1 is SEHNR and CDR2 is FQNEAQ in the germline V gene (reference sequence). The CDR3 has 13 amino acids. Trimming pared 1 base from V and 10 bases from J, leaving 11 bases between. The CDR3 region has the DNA TGTGCCAGCAGCTTAGTAGGGGGTTCAGAGCAGTTCTTC. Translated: CASSLVGGSEQFF.

The CDR3 loop reads CASSGLAGSDSYEQYF. Here the CDR3 DNA reads TGTGCCAGCAGCGGGTTAGCGGGCTCCGACTCCTACGAGCAGTACTTC. The V call is TRBV7-2, the J call TRBJ2-7; 7 nucleotides line up with TRBD2. After removal of 5 bases from V and 0 bases from J, the junction contained 10 bases not matched to a gene. Germline values: CDR1 SGHTA, CDR2 FQGNSA. The CDR3 runs 16 residues.

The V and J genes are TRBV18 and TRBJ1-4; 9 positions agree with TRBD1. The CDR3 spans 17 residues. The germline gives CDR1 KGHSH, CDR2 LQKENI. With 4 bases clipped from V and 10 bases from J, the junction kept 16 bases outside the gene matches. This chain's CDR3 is CASSRTLPGQGSGKLFF. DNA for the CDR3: TGTGCCAGCTCACGAACGCTTCCGGGACAGGGTTCGGGAAAACTGTTTTTT.

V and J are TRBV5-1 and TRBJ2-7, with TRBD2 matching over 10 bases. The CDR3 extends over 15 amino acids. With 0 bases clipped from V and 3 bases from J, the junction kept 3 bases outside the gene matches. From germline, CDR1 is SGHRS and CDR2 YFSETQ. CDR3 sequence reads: CASSLVSGGYYEQYF. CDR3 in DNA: TGCGCCAGCAGCTTGGTTAGCGGGGGGTACTACGAGCAGTACTTC. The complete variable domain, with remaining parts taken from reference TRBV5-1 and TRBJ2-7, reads KAGVTQTPRYLIKTRGQQVTLSCSPISGHRSVSWYQQTPGQGLQFLFEYFSETQRNKGNFPGRFSGRQFSNSRSEMNVSTLELGDSALYLCASSLVSGGYYEQYFGPGTRLTVT.